This record covers a single T cell receptor beta chain. This clonotype was observed a few times. Which antigen it targets is not known. No clone much larger than this one lies a single base away; base qualities are absent. From V the trimming removes 2 bases and from J it removes 5 bases, while the gene matches leave 5 bases of the junction unaccounted for. From the cysteine through the phenylalanine, the CDR3 covers 16 amino acids. The retained sequence is limited to the CDR3, 48 bases, with the frame set at the first base. Via the germline V gene, CDR1 is MNHEY and CDR2 SVGAGI. Library method: PCR. Sequencing relied on an Illumina iSeq 100. The paper's data handling went like this. Non-productive sequences were removed, and CDR3s that did not start with C, did not end with F or W, or were shorter than 7 amino acids were discarded. Similarity between CDR3 sequences was evaluated in R version 3.6.1 using Levenshtein distances (stringdist) and unrooted phylogenetic trees (ape). Starting from the raw public reads, TCRdb applied fastp trimming at Q25, assembled clones with MiXCR and retained in-frame beta chains. Records with the same CDR3 protein are collapsed into one entry carrying the most frequent genes and DNA. TCRdb, not the authors, supplied the V and J calls. The sample data list 25,000 to 35,000 distinct CDR3 sequences, and approximately 49% of these were observed just once. Approximately 6% of the sample is in the top ten clones.

According to the study, the label for this sample's time point signals: late sampling 161 to 241 days after vaccination in three convalescent patients. The positive SARS-CoV-2 PCR tests of the convalescent patients were dated from March to December 2020, before the Alpha, Beta and Delta variants emerged in the United States. PBMCs were separated from whole blood using Ficoll-Paque Plus gradient centrifugation and then either used fresh or cryopreserved at -140C. This sample is part of a study of vaccination and CD4 T cells after COVID-19 (dated by TCRdb to 2021 to 2024). With regard to the full study: Convalescent patients had a positive SARS-CoV-2 result on nasal swab PCR, and of these patients, nine had mild disease and one had severe disease. The convalescent cohort comprised six males and four females, including two Hispanic individuals, seven Caucasians, two Asians and one multiracial person. Each participant got two doses of either the Pfizer-BioNTech BNT162b2 vaccine (n=8) or the Moderna mRNA-1273 vaccine (n=2). Post-COVID blood samples from convalescent patients were collected a median of roughly 100 days after diagnosis, with a range of about 35 to 180 days. The time from the second vaccine dose to post-vaccine blood sampling had a median of around 72 days and ranged from about 14 to 250 days. Three convalescent patients gave samples both early after vaccination (day 14) and late after vaccination (days 161 to 241). The spike-specific CD4+ TCR repertoire was compared before and after mRNA vaccination in under 11 COVID-19 convalescent patients and several infection-naive healthy vaccine recipients. General findings and caveats noted by the study authors: Of the vaccine-specific clones in convalescent patients, 304 of 307, or nearly all, reacted only to SARS-CoV-2 spike and did not cross-react with common cold coronaviruses. In convalescent patients, a median around 86% of post-vaccine SARS-CoV-2-reactive clones were detected only after vaccination, suggesting vaccine-specific priming. The median number of SARS-CoV-2-reactive clonotypes rose from around 20 after infection to 38 after vaccination, but the change was not significant. Only a relatively small number of convalescent patients were included in the study, and early timepoints following natural infection were not analyzed.

Source: CD4+ T cells from blood, taken about 7 months after SARS-CoV-2 vaccination. The chain joins TRBV6-5 to TRBJ2-1, with 11 bases matching TRBD2. This TCR derives from a human donor who had recovered from COVID-19. Here is the DNA: TGTGCCAGCAGTTACGGCGGGACTAGCGGAGACAATGAGCAGTTCTTC. It encodes CASSYGGTSGDNEQFF.